Following are 30 T cell receptor beta chains from one sample sequenced in a study of shared clonotypes between healthy human individuals. Profiling relied on immunoSEQ multiplex PCR, and the TCRdb table lists in-frame clones only, not all of them. The sample lists about 500,000 clones; around 77% were seen once. The sequenced sample was PBMCs. These receptors were obtained from a middle-aged woman in good health. Some clones in this sample may be carry-over from other donors' samples.

Only a few counts were recorded for this clone. Since a much larger clone is just one base distant, this may be a read error. The rearrangement joins TRBV5-6 to TRBJ1-1; D ambiguous. V shed 2 bases and J shed 1 base, with 6 bases lying between them. The CDR3 has 13 amino acids. Germline V lookup: CDR1 SGHDT, CDR2 YYEEEE. The CDR3 DNA reads as TGTGCCAGCAGCTTTACACAGAACACTGAAGCTTTCTTT. It is translated as CASSFTQNTEAFF.

Points on this clone: A far larger clone lies a single base away; this is likely a read error. The chain carries TRBV5-6 and TRBJ2-6, with D perhaps assigned TRBD1 or TRBD2 (5 bases each). V lost 4 bases and J 1 base, leaving 9 bases between the germline ends. The CDR3 totals 15 residues. From germline, CDR1 is SGHDT and CDR2 YYEEEE. The CDR3 spells CASSTGRSGANVLTF. For the CDR3, the DNA is TGTGCCAGCAGCACGGGACGGTCTGGGGCCAACGTCCTGACTTTC.

The table lists this clone with a few counts. This chain links TRBV7-3 with TRBJ2-6, with D uncertain. Germline values: CDR1 SGHTA, CDR2 FQGTGA. V gave up 4 bases and J gave up 0 bases, with 7 bases separating them. This CDR3 contains 15 residues. The CDR3 nucleotides read TGTGCCAGCAGCTCCCCGAACTCTGGGGCCAACGTCCTGACTTTC. Translating gives CASSSPNSGANVLTF.

The chain joins TRBV14 to TRBJ2-7; TRBD2 is a possible D gene (5 bases). The CDR3 sequence is 14 residues long. Germline lookup yields CDR1 SGHDN and CDR2 FVKESK. V lost 1 base and J lost 4, with 11 bases in between. For the CDR3, the DNA is TGTGCCAGCAGCCAAGTCCATTGGACTTACGAGCAGTACTTC. Translated, it gives CASSQVHWTYEQYF.

A word on this clone: Compared with germline, one end of the junction differs, possibly owing to a read error. The chain combines TRBV5-6 with TRBJ1-5; a weak D match, TRBD1 (6 bases). This CDR3 comprises 15 residues. From germline, CDR1 is SGHDT and CDR2 YYEEEE. This chain's CDR3 is CVSSSTGGRGQPQHF. CDR3 DNA: TGTGTCAGCAGCAGTACGGGGGGCCGTGGTCAGCCCCAGCATTTT.

This clone was detected only once. J is TRBJ2-1 and V is TRBV25-1; D is unclear. Trimming cost V 5 bases and J 10 bases, with 9 bases left between them. The CDR3 covers 11 residues. CDR1 MGHDK and CDR2 SYGVNS come from the germline V gene. CDR3 DNA: TGTGCCAGCAGTCCCAGCATCGAGCAGTTCTTC. Its protein product is CASSPSIEQFF. Using reference TRBV25-1 and TRBJ2-1 for the parts outside the CDR3, the full variable domain is EADIYQTPRYLVIGTGKKITLECSQTMGHDKMYWYQQDPGMELHLIHYSYGVNSTEKGDLSSESTVSRIRTEHFPLTLESARPSHTSQYLCASSPSIEQFFGPGTRLTVL.

This chain joins TRBV10-2 and TRBJ2-3; 10 bases match TRBD2. From germline, CDR1 is WSHSY and CDR2 SAAADI. There are 16 residues in the CDR3. V lost 7 bases to trimming and J lost 6 bases; unmatched junction nucleotides: 13. The CDR3 nucleotides read TGCGCCAGCACCGGCAGGACTAGCGGAGCAAGGGATACGCAGTATTTT. This sequence encodes CASTGRTSGARDTQYF.

The gene calls are TRBV5-1 and TRBJ2-5; D perhaps matches TRBD1 (6 bases). This CDR3 contains 15 residues. Germline V gives CDR1 SGHRS, CDR2 YFSETQ. V was shortened by 4 bases and J by 4 bases, with 17 bases between the two germline ends. Here the CDR3 reads CASSNGTLAGETQYF. For the CDR3, the DNA is TGCGCCAGCAGCAACGGGACACTTGCGGGAGAGACCCAGTACTTC. The full variable domain, its missing parts supplied by reference TRBV5-1 and TRBJ2-5, is KAGVTQTPRYLIKTRGQQVTLSCSPISGHRSVSWYQQTPGQGLQFLFEYFSETQRNKGNFPGRFSGRQFSNSRSEMNVSTLELGDSALYLCASSNGTLAGETQYFGPGTRLLVL.

This clone was detected a few times. The V and J genes are TRBV5-1 and TRBJ1-1; no clear D gene. The CDR3 totals 16 residues. V was shortened by 0 bases and J by 1 base, with 13 bases between the two germline ends. Germline V gene sequence: CDR1 SGHRS, CDR2 YFSETQ. The CDR3 region is CASSLAMGGPNTEAFF. The CDR3 DNA follows: TGCGCCAGCAGCTTGGCGATGGGTGGGCCGAACACTGAAGCTTTCTTT.

The chain carries TRBV2 and TRBJ2-2; TRBD1 aligns across 8 bases. CDR1 and CDR2 from the germline V gene are SNHLY and FYNNEI. Trimming took 6 bases from V and 6 from J; bases not matched to a gene: 15. The CDR3 is 17 residues long. In DNA form, the CDR3 reads TGTGCCAGCAGGGTTGGGACAGGTGGACGGCATGCCGGGGAGCTGTTTTTT. The encoded protein is CASRVGTGGRHAGELFF.

In DNA form, the CDR3 reads TGTGCCATCAAGGCAAGACCCGAGGGGACCCAGTACTTC. Protein product: CAIKARPEGTQYF. The rearrangement links TRBV10-3 to TRBJ2-5; D may be TRBD2 (5 bases). V lost 7 bases to trimming and J lost 7 bases, with 16 bases between them. Germline V lookup: CDR1 ENHRY, CDR2 SYGVKD. The CDR3 consists of 13 residues.

Only a few counts were recorded for this clone. V usage is TRBV7-7 and J usage is TRBJ2-3; 12 nucleotides align to TRBD2. Germline assignment: CDR1 SSHAT and CDR2 FNYEAQ (reference sequence). CDR3 length: 16 amino acids. Losses at the gene ends were 1 base for V and 5 bases for J; bases not matched to a gene: 4. The CDR3 is CASSLGVGLAGDTQYF. The CDR3 DNA reads as TGTGCCAGCAGCTTAGGGGTGGGACTAGCGGGAGATACGCAGTATTTT.

This clone has ten or more counts. This chain connects TRBV4-1 to TRBJ2-5; 9 bases are a match to TRBD1. CDR3 length equals 16 residues. Germline V gene data show CDR1 as MGHRA and CDR2 as YSYEKL. The J segment lost 5 bases and the V segment lost 4 bases, leaving 11 bases of the junction unmatched. CDR3 region: CASSPTFGQGTETQYF. For the CDR3, the DNA is TGCGCCAGCAGCCCCACTTTCGGACAGGGGACGGAGACCCAGTACTTC.

This clone was observed a handful of times. V is TRBV28 and J is TRBJ1-4, with D possibly being TRBD1 (5 bases). Germline values: CDR1 MDHEN, CDR2 SYDVKM. This CDR3 has 14 amino acids. Between the trimmed V and J ends, which lost 6 bases and 6 bases, there was a span of 14 bases. Written as DNA, the CDR3 is TGTGCCAGCAGGCGCCAGGTGGGACATGAAAAACTGTTTTTT. Translation gives CASRRQVGHEKLFF.

This rearrangement joins TRBV2 to TRBJ2-7; the match to TRBD1 covers 7 bases. CDR1 is SNHLY and CDR2 is FYNNEI in the germline V gene. J lost 3 bases, V lost 6 bases, and 11 bases had no gene match. The length of the CDR3 is 15 residues. The CDR3: CASRELTGSLYEQYF. DNA of the CDR3: TGTGCCAGCAGAGAACTGACAGGGTCCCTCTACGAGCAGTACTTC.

The rearrangement joins TRBV5-1 to TRBJ2-2; the D is unclear. Germline values: CDR1 SGHRS, CDR2 YFSETQ. The V gene lost 4 bases and the J gene lost 6 bases, with 22 bases spanning the gap. The CDR3 covers 17 residues. CDR3 protein: CASSRPVAEAGAGELFF. Here the CDR3 DNA reads TGCGCCAGCAGCCGCCCAGTGGCAGAGGCTGGCGCCGGGGAGCTGTTTTTT.

The chain carries TRBV20-1 and TRBJ2-7; D remains ambiguous. This CDR3 is 11 amino acids long. Trimming took off 4 bases at V and 6 bases at J, with 10 bases between the two ends. Germline CDR1 is DFQATT and CDR2 is SNEGSKA (reference sequence). The CDR3 DNA sequence: TGCAGTGCTACCGCTATGCCCGAGCAGTACTTC. Encoded protein: CSATAMPEQYF.

This clone was recorded a few times. The chain has TRBV19 and TRBJ1-1; D remains ambiguous. The germline V gene has CDR1 LNHDA and CDR2 SQIVND (reference sequence). The CDR3 is made up of 16 amino acids. Trimming shortened V by 5 bases and J by 1 base, and 17 bases separated the two germline ends. CDR3 in amino acids: CASSSLESGWNTEAFF. Here the CDR3 DNA reads TGTGCCAGTAGTTCGCTTGAGTCTGGTTGGAACACTGAAGCTTTCTTT.

V usage is TRBV19 and J usage is TRBJ2-7, with 12 bases aligning to TRBD2. CDR1 LNHDA and CDR2 SQIVND come from the germline V gene (reference sequence). The J segment lost 7 bases and the V segment lost 10 bases, leaving 8 bases of the junction unmatched. This CDR3 is 13 amino acids long. In nucleotides, the CDR3 is TGTGCCACTGGGGAGACTAGCGGGAGAGAGCAGTACTTC. Its protein product is CATGETSGREQYF. Variable domain in full (rest from reference TRBV19 and TRBJ2-7): DGGITQSPKYLFRKEGQNVTLSCEQNLNHDAMYWYRQDPGQGLRLIYYSQIVNDFQKGDIAEGYSVSREKKESFPLTVTSAQKNPTAFYLCATGETSGREQYFGPGTRLTVT.

The J gene is TRBJ2-5, the V gene TRBV12-5, with 7 bases lining up with TRBD2. The end of the DNA fits TRBJ2-7 better, so the J call may be wrong. Germline V CDR1 and CDR2: LGHNT, FRNRAP. The CDR3 runs to 13 residues. The CDR3 DNA follows: TGTGCTAGTGCCCTCGGGGACTACTACGAGCAGTACTTC. It codes for CASALGDYYEQYF.

The rearrangement uses TRBV5-5 and TRBJ1-2; the D is unclear. V lost 1 base, J lost 8 bases, and 21 bases lay in between. CDR3 length equals 16 residues. Per germline, CDR1 SGHKS and CDR2 YYEKEE (reference sequence). The CDR3, as DNA: TGTGCCAGCAGCTTGCGGGTATTAGACTCCTTGTGGGGCTACACCTTC. This encodes CASSLRVLDSLWGYTF.

This clone was detected ten times or more. This chain's CDR3 is CASNRGGAYEQYF. The CDR3, as DNA: TGTGCCAGCAACAGGGGTGGGGCCTACGAGCAGTACTTC. The rearrangement uses TRBV7-8 and TRBJ2-7, with 7 nucleotides matching TRBD1. The CDR3 contains 13 residues. In germline, CDR1 is SGHVS, CDR2 FQNEAQ. The ends lost 7 bases at V and 2 bases at J; junction bases unmatched: 5.

The chain uses TRBV28 and TRBJ2-7; 8 positions agree with TRBD1. CDR3 length equals 15 residues. The V and J ends lost 7 bases and 3 bases, in that order; junction bases with no gene match: 11. Germline CDR1 is MDHEN and CDR2 is SYDVKM. CDR3 DNA sequence: TGTGCCAGCACCCCCTTGGACAGGGACTTCTACGAGCAGTACTTC. This gives the protein CASTPLDRDFYEQYF.

The chain is built from TRBV30 and TRBJ1-1; D remains unclear. Germline V CDR1 and CDR2: GTSNPN, SVGIG (reference sequence). Trimming removed 2 bases from V and 5 bases from J, with 12 bases in between. This CDR3 region has 13 residues. CDR3 sequence (DNA): TGTGCCTGGAGTTCGGGGAGGAGGACTGAAGCTTTCTTT. Its translation is CAWSSGRRTEAFF.

This clone was detected ten times or more. The genes are TRBV29-1 and TRBJ2-5; 8 nucleotides agree with TRBD1. TRBJ2-7 explains the end of the DNA better; the J call may be wrong. Germline CDR1 reads SQVTM; CDR2 reads ANQGSEA. CDR3 length: 15 amino acids. The CDR3: CSVFTSGQGHYEQYF. The CDR3 coding sequence is TGCAGCGTTTTCACTTCCGGACAGGGTCACTACGAGCAGTACTTC.

The chain recombines TRBV29-1 with TRBJ2-2; 10 nucleotides agree with TRBD1. The length of the CDR3 is 13 residues. V gave up 7 bases and J gave up 7 bases; unmatched junction bases: 6. CDR1 is SQVTM and CDR2 is ANQGSEA in the germline V gene. CDR3 protein: CSADRGPGGELFF. The CDR3, as DNA: TGCAGCGCAGACAGGGGGCCGGGCGGGGAGCTGTTTTTT.

The gene calls are TRBV7-8 and TRBJ2-1, with D possibly matching TRBD1 (5 bases). Trimming cost V 5 bases and J 12 bases, with 17 bases left between them. Germline CDR1 is SGHVS and CDR2 is FQNEAQ. The CDR3 covers 13 residues. The CDR3 bases are TGTGCCAGCAGCCTCTCTCGGTCTCAGGGGCAGTTCTTC. This translates into CASSLSRSQGQFF. The complete variable domain, with remaining parts taken from reference TRBV7-8 and TRBJ2-1, reads GAGVSQSPRYKVAKRGQDVALRCDPISGHVSLFWYQQALGQGPEFLTYFQNEAQLDKSGLPSDRFFAERPEGSVSTLKIQRTQQEDSAVYLCASSLSRSQGQFFGPGTRLTVL.

The genes are TRBV29-1 and TRBJ2-7; TRBD2 matches at 8 bases. The J segment lost 2 bases and the V segment lost 5 bases, leaving 8 bases of the junction unmatched. The CDR3 covers 14 residues. CDR1 is SQVTM and CDR2 is ANQGSEA in the germline V gene. CDR3 DNA: TGCAGCGTTAACGCCGGGACTAGTCCCTACGAGCAGTACTTC. This gives the protein CSVNAGTSPYEQYF.

This chain connects TRBV10-1 to TRBJ2-1; possible D gene TRBD1, 6 bases. CDR1 is WNHNN and CDR2 is SYGVQD in the germline V gene (reference sequence). This CDR3 region has 11 residues. V lost 6 bases and J 9 bases, leaving 9 bases between the germline ends. The CDR3 protein is CASRGAGEQFF. DNA for the CDR3: TGCGCCAGCAGGGGGGCAGGTGAGCAGTTCTTC.

CDR3 DNA: TGTGCCAGCAGCTTACGGTTTGGTAGCGGCTACGAGCAGTACTTC. As protein: CASSLRFGSGYEQYF. V and J are TRBV7-8 and TRBJ2-5; D perhaps matches TRBD2 (6 bases). The DNA end is a closer match to TRBJ2-7, so the J assignment may be wrong. Germline values: CDR1 SGHVS, CDR2 FQNEAQ. The CDR3 is 15 amino acids.